These 20 T cell receptor beta chains share one sample of origin, sequenced in a study of T cell responses to AZD1222 COVID-19 vaccine. The table came from immunoSEQ multiplex PCR; TCRdb's copy has only in-frame clones and leaves some out. The sample shows 150,000 or so clones, 90% to 95% of them seen only once. The sequencing used peripheral blood, collected on day 0 of MenACWY control vaccination. The receptors derive from an adult in good health.

The V call is TRBV5-1, the J call TRBJ2-7, with D tentatively TRBD1 (6 bases). CDR3 size: 13 residues. V dropped 4 bases and J dropped 3 bases, with 11 bases sitting between them. Per the germline V gene, CDR1 is SGHRS and CDR2 is YFSETQ. CDR3 DNA sequence: TGCGCCAGCAGCATCACAGGGTACTACGAGCAGTACTTC. This gives the protein CASSITGYYEQYF.

CDR3 bases: TGTGCCAGCAGCGTAGGGGGGGCAGACGATGAGCAGTTCTTC. Protein: CASSVGGADDEQFF. The V call is TRBV9, the J call TRBJ2-1, with D tentatively TRBD1 or TRBD2 (6 bases each). Trimming removed 0 bases from V and 8 bases from J, with 12 bases in between. Per the germline V gene, CDR1 is SGDLS and CDR2 is YYNGEE. The CDR3 covers 14 residues.

CDR3 nucleotides: TGTGCCAGCAGCCAAGATTCCCGCCCCGGGGAGCTGTTTTTT. Its translation: CASSQDSRPGELFF. The chain couples TRBV4-2 to TRBJ2-2; D uncertain. V was shortened by 0 bases and J by 6 bases, with 8 bases between the two germline ends. Germline loops: CDR1 LGHNA, CDR2 YNFKEQ. The CDR3 has 14 residues.

This rearrangement joins TRBV9 to TRBJ2-1; D is possibly TRBD1 (5 bases). This CDR3 is built from 14 residues. Germline assignment: CDR1 SGDLS and CDR2 YYNGEE. Between the trimmed V and J ends, which lost 0 bases and 3 bases, there was a span of 7 bases. The CDR3 DNA sequence: TGTGCCAGCAGCGTAGTAGGGGACTACAATGAGCAGTTCTTC. Amino acid sequence: CASSVVGDYNEQFF.

V gene TRBV5-1 combines with J gene TRBJ2-3; tentatively, D is TRBD1 or TRBD2 (5 bases each). The CDR3 is 16 residues long. The ends were cut back, 2 bases at V and 3 bases at J, with 16 bases in the middle. Looked up from germline, CDR1 is SGHRS and CDR2 is YFSETQ. CDR3 DNA: TGCGCCAGCAGCTTTGGGGGACGTCTGGGGACAGATACGCAGTATTTT. This gives the protein CASSFGGRLGTDTQYF.

This sequence joins TRBV6-5 and TRBJ1-1, with 8 bases that match TRBD1. Trimming at V came to 2 bases and at J to 3 bases, leaving 5 bases not matched to a gene. Germline-derived CDR1 and CDR2 are MNHEY and SVGAGI. The CDR3 runs to 15 residues. CDR3 in DNA: TGTGCCAGCAGTTACCTAGGACAGGGACACACTGAAGCTTTCTTT. It encodes CASSYLGQGHTEAFF.

The rearrangement joins TRBV7-9 to TRBJ1-1; possibly TRBD1 for D (6 bases). V lost 2 bases and J lost 0, with 7 bases in between. Germline loops: CDR1 SEHNR, CDR2 FQNEAQ (reference sequence). The CDR3 loop spans 14 amino acids. The CDR3: CASSLQGLNTEAFF. DNA of the CDR3: TGTGCCAGCAGCTTACAGGGGCTGAACACTGAAGCTTTCTTT.

The rearrangement links TRBV2 to TRBJ1-6; TRBD1 matches 10 bases. The germline gives CDR1 SNHLY, CDR2 FYNNEI. The trim removed 8 bases at V and 0 bases at J, leaving 1 base unmatched. The CDR3 extends over 15 amino acids. The CDR3 nucleotides read TGTGCCAGCTGGGACAGGGGCTCCTATAATTCACCCCTCCACTTT. It encodes CASWDRGSYNSPLHF.

The chain combines TRBV7-9 with TRBJ1-1, with D perhaps TRBD1 (5 bases). The CDR3 consists of 14 residues. Germline assignment: CDR1 SEHNR and CDR2 FQNEAQ (reference sequence). V gave up 1 base and J gave up 4 bases, with 10 bases separating them. CDR3 amino acids: CASSLDEGSTEAFF. CDR3 DNA: TGTGCCAGCAGCTTAGACGAGGGGAGCACTGAAGCTTTCTTT. The whole variable domain, remainder taken from reference TRBV7-9 and TRBJ1-1, is DTGVSQNPRHKITKRGQNVTFRCDPISEHNRLYWYRQTLGQGPEFLTYFQNEAQLEKSRLLSDRFSAERPKGSFSTLEIQRTEQGDSAMYLCASSLDEGSTEAFFGQGTRLTVV.

This chain joins TRBV28 and TRBJ1-1; 9 positions agree with TRBD1. The trim removed 4 bases at V and 3 bases at J, leaving 3 bases unmatched. This CDR3 has 14 amino acids. Germline values: CDR1 MDHEN, CDR2 SYDVKM. CDR3 protein: CASSSGTGYTEAFF. In nucleotides, the CDR3 is TGTGCCAGCAGTTCCGGGACAGGGTACACTGAAGCTTTCTTT.

This chain uses TRBV27 with TRBJ2-7, with D perhaps TRBD1 or TRBD2 (5 bases each). V was cut by 1 base and J by 6 bases, with 7 bases left in between. This CDR3 is built from 12 residues. Germline-derived CDR1 and CDR2 are MNHEY and SMNVEV (reference sequence). The CDR3 DNA reads as TGTGCCAGCAGTTTATTTGGGGGCGAGCAGTACTTC. Amino acid sequence: CASSLFGGEQYF.

This clone has a handful of counts. This chain links TRBV5-5 with TRBJ1-5; 11 bases map to TRBD1. This CDR3 contains 18 residues. Trimming removed 4 bases from V and 0 bases from J; junction bases left unmatched: 9. Germline lookup yields CDR1 SGHKS and CDR2 YYEKEE (reference sequence). CDR3 protein: CASSPGTGGGSSNQPQHF. The CDR3 DNA reads TGTGCCAGCAGCCCAGGGACAGGGGGAGGAAGTAGCAATCAGCCCCAGCATTTT.

The chain uses TRBV21-1 and TRBJ2-2; the table's D call TRBD2 went unverified against the DNA. TRBV21-1 is deemed a pseudogene. There are 18 residues in the CDR3. The CDR3 protein is CASSQPGLKVPITGELFF. The CDR3 coding sequence is TGTGCCAGCAGCCAACCGGGACTCAAGGTTCCGATAACCGGGGAGCTGTTTTTT.

The chain links TRBV4-1 to TRBJ2-7; 10 nucleotides agree with TRBD2. V lost 4 bases and J lost 3; bases outside the gene matches: 15. CDR1 is MGHRA, CDR2 YSYEKL, per germline. This CDR3 has 18 residues. CDR3 in amino acids: CASSRRSKSAGGDYEQYF. CDR3 nucleotide sequence: TGCGCCAGCAGCCGAAGGTCCAAGTCAGCGGGAGGGGACTACGAGCAGTACTTC.

CDR3 bases: TGCGCCAGCAGCTTGGAAGTCCCGGGACAGGGGGCTGAAGGCTACACCTTC. Translated: CASSLEVPGQGAEGYTF. V and J are TRBV5-1 and TRBJ1-2, with 12 bases identical to TRBD1. This CDR3 is built from 17 residues. Germline trimming cut 0 bases from V and 8 bases from J; bases unmatched to any gene: 11. Germline V CDR1 and CDR2: SGHRS, YFSETQ.

The V gene is TRBV2, the J gene TRBJ2-7, with 8 bases that match TRBD2. The length of the CDR3 is 15 residues. Germline values: CDR1 SNHLY, CDR2 FYNNEI. After removal of 5 bases from V and 2 bases from J, the junction contained 8 bases not matched to a gene. DNA of the CDR3: TGTGCCAGCAGTCAAGAGCGGGGGAGAGCCTACGAGCAGTACTTC. Amino acids: CASSQERGRAYEQYF.

The rearrangement joins TRBV28 to TRBJ2-6; D ambiguous. Germline loops: CDR1 MDHEN, CDR2 SYDVKM. The CDR3 runs 13 residues. The ends were cut back, 6 bases at V and 1 base at J, with 4 bases in the middle. CDR3 bases: TGTGCCAGCAGGCCGTCTGGGGCCAACGTCCTGACTTTC. This sequence encodes CASRPSGANVLTF.

The chain links TRBV5-4 to TRBJ1-1, with D possibly TRBD1 on 6 matching bases. This CDR3 contains 14 residues. V was clipped by 0 bases and J by 1 base, with 7 bases between them. CDR1 SGHNT and CDR2 YYREEE come from the germline V gene (reference sequence). CDR3 nucleotide sequence: TGTGCCAGCAGCTTGGGGGGGCGGAACACTGAAGCTTTCTTT. Its translation is CASSLGGRNTEAFF.

The chain is built from TRBV5-1 and TRBJ1-1, with TRBD1 identical over 8 bases. CDR3 size: 16 residues. Per germline, CDR1 SGHRS and CDR2 YFSETQ. The V gene end was trimmed by 0 bases and the J gene end by 3 bases; junction bases not matched to a gene: 7. CDR3 in amino acids: CASSLGAGGRDTEAFF. CDR3 bases: TGCGCCAGCAGCTTGGGGGCAGGGGGCAGGGACACTGAAGCTTTCTTT. Full variable domain (missing parts from reference TRBV5-1 and TRBJ1-1): KAGVTQTPRYLIKTRGQQVTLSCSPISGHRSVSWYQQTPGQGLQFLFEYFSETQRNKGNFPGRFSGRQFSNSRSEMNVSTLELGDSALYLCASSLGAGGRDTEAFFGQGTRLTVV.

The chain is built from TRBV7-2 and TRBJ1-2; possible D gene TRBD1, 6 bases. Trimming left V 3 bases short and J 1 base short, with 12 bases between. The CDR3 has 15 residues. Germline lookup yields CDR1 SGHTA and CDR2 FQGNSA. The CDR3 here is CASSLRLGGNYGYTF. CDR3 sequence (DNA): TGTGCCAGCAGCTTGAGACTAGGGGGTAACTATGGCTACACCTTC.